Presented here are 11 T cell receptor beta chains from one specimen sequenced in a study of shared clonotypes between healthy human individuals. The protocol was immunoSEQ multiplex PCR, while the TCRdb copy is restricted to in-frame clones and leaves out a portion. The top ten clones hold roughly 0.34% of a sample with under 2.5 million clones, about 90% of them seen once. Sequencing was carried out using naive CD4+ T cells from PBMCs. Specified subset: CD45RA+ positively selected. These receptors came from a man younger than 35 in good health. Some clones in this sample may be carry-over from other donors' samples.

The chain uses TRBV19 and TRBJ1-2; D ambiguous. This CDR3 region has 16 residues. Germline V gene sequence: CDR1 LNHDA, CDR2 SQIVND (reference sequence). Trimming stripped 5 bases from V and 3 bases from J, with 19 bases between. This CDR3 reads CASSGDVGKYDYGYTF. DNA of the CDR3: TGTGCCAGTAGTGGCGACGTGGGGAAGTACGACTATGGCTACACCTTC.

There are a few counts of this clone. The chain couples TRBV19 to TRBJ2-2; 7 bases map to TRBD1. Germline V gives CDR1 LNHDA, CDR2 SQIVND (reference sequence). This CDR3 region has 15 residues. V lost 5 bases and J lost 6; bases outside the gene matches: 9. CDR3 DNA sequence: TGTGCCAGTAGTGACAACAGGGGAAAGGCCGGGGAGCTGTTTTTT. Its protein product is CASSDNRGKAGELFF.

This rearrangement joins TRBV9 to TRBJ2-2; D not resolved. Germline CDR1 SGDLS, CDR2 YYNGEE. V gave up 4 bases and J gave up 2 bases, with 15 bases separating them. The CDR3 extends over 16 amino acids. The CDR3 spells CASSPRLGFNTGELFF. The CDR3 coding sequence is TGTGCCAGCAGCCCGAGATTAGGCTTCAACACCGGGGAGCTGTTTTTT.

The chain uses TRBV7-9 and TRBJ2-5; unclear D gene. The germline V gene has CDR1 SEHNR and CDR2 FQNEAQ (reference sequence). Trimming removed 5 bases from V and 1 base from J, with 11 bases in between. The CDR3 is 14 amino acids. The CDR3 region has the DNA TGTGCCAGCAGCCTGCTTTGGGGCCAAGAGACCCAGTACTTC. Its protein product is CASSLLWGQETQYF.

The J gene is TRBJ2-1, the V gene TRBV30; 7 bases align to TRBD2. The CDR3 length is 14 residues. Trimming cost V 1 base and J 3 bases; bases outside gene matches: 3. From germline, CDR1 is GTSNPN and CDR2 SVGIG (reference sequence). CDR3 in amino acids: CAWSGGSNYNEQFF. The CDR3 region has the DNA TGTGCCTGGAGTGGCGGGAGCAACTACAATGAGCAGTTCTTC.

The chain uses TRBV19 and TRBJ1-4, with 7 bases that match TRBD1. Germline V gene sequence: CDR1 LNHDA, CDR2 SQIVND (reference sequence). The CDR3 spans 12 residues. Losses at the gene ends were 5 bases for V and 13 bases for J; bases not matched to a gene: 7. Written as DNA, the CDR3 is TGTGCCAGTAGTGTCGACAGGGACGCACTGTTTTTT. It specifies CASSVDRDALFF.

To note about this clone: The same CDR3 also results from other DNA sequences found in this sample. The V gene is TRBV28, the J gene TRBJ2-3; 8 positions agree with TRBD1. This CDR3 spans 15 amino acids. With V trimmed by 5 bases and J by 2 bases, 6 bases remained unmatched. Germline CDR1 is MDHEN and CDR2 is SYDVKM. CDR3 DNA: TGTGCCAGCAGTCTCAGACAGGGGTTCACAGATACGCAGTATTTT. Protein product: CASSLRQGFTDTQYF.

The chain has TRBV7-2 and TRBJ1-1; the D gene is possibly TRBD1 (5 bases). The CDR3 sequence is 16 residues long. V was clipped by 4 bases and J by 1 base, with 16 bases between them. Germline CDR1 and CDR2: SGHTA and FQGNSA. In DNA form, the CDR3 reads TGTGCCAGCAGCTATGGGGCAGGGTTCAGGAACACTGAAGCTTTCTTT. It codes for CASSYGAGFRNTEAFF.

This chain uses TRBV25-1 with TRBJ1-6; tentative D call: TRBD1 (5 bases). Between the trimmed V and J ends, which lost 4 bases and 9 bases, there was a span of 7 bases. The germline CDR1 and CDR2 sequences are MGHDK and SYGVNS. The CDR3 has 12 residues. The CDR3 nucleotides read TGTGCCAGCAGTGGGGGCTTTTCACCCCTCCACTTT. It encodes CASSGGFSPLHF. Using reference TRBV25-1 and TRBJ1-6 for the parts outside the CDR3, the full variable domain is EADIYQTPRYLVIGTGKKITLECSQTMGHDKMYWYQQDPGMELHLIHYSYGVNSTEKGDLSSESTVSRIRTEHFPLTLESARPSHTSQYLCASSGGFSPLHFGNGTRLTVT.

This clone has only a few counts. The CDR3 protein is CSASKAYEQYF. The CDR3 nucleotides are TGCAGTGCTAGTAAGGCCTACGAGCAGTACTTC. V and J are TRBV20-1 and TRBJ2-7; D not certain. Germline V gives CDR1 DFQATT, CDR2 SNEGSKA (reference sequence). CDR3 length: 11 amino acids. Between the trimmed V and J ends, which lost 3 bases and 2 bases, there was a span of 5 bases.

The chain links TRBV30 to TRBJ2-1; D call uncertain. The V and J ends lost 7 bases and 0 bases respectively, with 13 bases between them. The CDR3 length is 14 residues. CDR1 is GTSNPN and CDR2 is SVGIG in the germline V gene (reference sequence). The CDR3 sequence: CAYSVSLSYNEQFF. Written as DNA, the CDR3 is TGTGCCTACTCGGTTAGCCTCTCCTACAATGAGCAGTTCTTC.